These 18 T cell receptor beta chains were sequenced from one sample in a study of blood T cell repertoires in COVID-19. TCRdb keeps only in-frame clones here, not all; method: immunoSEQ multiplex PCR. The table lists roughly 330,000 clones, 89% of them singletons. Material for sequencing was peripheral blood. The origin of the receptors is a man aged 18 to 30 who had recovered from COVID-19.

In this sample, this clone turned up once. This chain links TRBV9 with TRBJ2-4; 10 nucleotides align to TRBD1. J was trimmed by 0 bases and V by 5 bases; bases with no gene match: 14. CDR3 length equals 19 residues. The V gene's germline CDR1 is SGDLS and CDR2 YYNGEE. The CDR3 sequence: CASSGGTGVGSIAKNIQYF. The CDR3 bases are TGTGCCAGCAGTGGTGGGACAGGGGTCGGATCTATAGCCAAAAACATTCAGTACTTC.

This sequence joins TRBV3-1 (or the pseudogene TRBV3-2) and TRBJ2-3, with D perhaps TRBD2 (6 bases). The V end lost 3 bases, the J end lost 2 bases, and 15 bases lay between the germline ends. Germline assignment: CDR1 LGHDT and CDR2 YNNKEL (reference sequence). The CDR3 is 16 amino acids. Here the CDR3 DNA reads TGTGCCAGCAGCCAGGGACTCACCTTTACCACAGATACGCAGTATTTT. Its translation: CASSQGLTFTTDTQYF.

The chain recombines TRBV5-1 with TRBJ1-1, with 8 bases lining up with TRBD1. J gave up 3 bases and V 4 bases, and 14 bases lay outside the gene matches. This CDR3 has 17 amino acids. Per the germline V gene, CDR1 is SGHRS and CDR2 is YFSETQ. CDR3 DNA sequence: TGCGCCAGCAGCCCCCAGGGGGCGCAGCCCGACTACACTGAAGCTTTCTTT. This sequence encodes CASSPQGAQPDYTEAFF.

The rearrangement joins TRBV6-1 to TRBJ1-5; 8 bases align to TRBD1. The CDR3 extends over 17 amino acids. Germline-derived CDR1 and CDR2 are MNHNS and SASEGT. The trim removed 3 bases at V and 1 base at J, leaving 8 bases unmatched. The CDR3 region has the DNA TGTGCCAGCAGTGAGCAGGACAGGGCAGGAAGCAATCAGCCCCAGCATTTT. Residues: CASSEQDRAGSNQPQHF.

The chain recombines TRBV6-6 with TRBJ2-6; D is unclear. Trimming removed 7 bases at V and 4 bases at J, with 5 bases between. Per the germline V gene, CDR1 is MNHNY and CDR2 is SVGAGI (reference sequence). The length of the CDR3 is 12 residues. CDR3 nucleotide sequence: TGTGCCAGCACTTTGGGGGCCAACGTCCTGACTTTC. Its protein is CASTLGANVLTF.

CDR3 region: CASSLARVLSLADSSSYNEQFF. The DNA of the CDR3 is TGCGCCAGCAGCTTGGCCCGAGTTTTGTCTTTGGCGGACTCGAGCTCCTACAATGAGCAGTTCTTC. The chain has TRBV5-1 and TRBJ2-1; weak D call: TRBD2 (5 bases). This CDR3 has 22 amino acids. Germline assignment: CDR1 SGHRS and CDR2 YFSETQ. Trimming removed 0 bases at V and 0 bases at J, with 28 bases between.

CDR3 in DNA: TGTGCCAGTCCGACAGGGCCTAATTTAGAGGACGAGCAGTACTTC. Protein: CASPTGPNLEDEQYF. V usage is TRBV6-5 and J usage is TRBJ2-7; 7 bases line up with TRBD1. The CDR3 is 15 residues long. CDR1 MNHEY and CDR2 SVGAGI come from the germline V gene. V lost 9 bases and J lost 5; bases outside the gene matches: 16.

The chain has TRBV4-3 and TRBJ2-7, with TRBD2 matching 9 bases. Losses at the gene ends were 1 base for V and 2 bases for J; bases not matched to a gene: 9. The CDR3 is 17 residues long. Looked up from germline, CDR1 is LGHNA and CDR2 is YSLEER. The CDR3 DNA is TGCGCCAGCAGCCAAGGCGTTAGCGGGGGTTTTACCTACGAGCAGTACTTC. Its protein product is CASSQGVSGGFTYEQYF.

The CDR3 DNA sequence: TGTGCCAGCAGCGCTCATCCAGGAAATCAGCCCCAGCATTTT. Its protein is CASSAHPGNQPQHF. The chain couples TRBV7-2 to TRBJ1-5, with no clear D. Per the germline V gene, CDR1 is SGHTA and CDR2 is FQGNSA. Trimming pared 5 bases from V and 4 bases from J, leaving 12 bases between. The CDR3 contains 14 residues.

The CDR3 region is CASSTSGSTDTQYF. The CDR3, as DNA: TGTGCCAGCAGTACTAGCGGGAGCACAGATACGCAGTATTTT. The rearrangement joins TRBV7-3 to TRBJ2-3, with 9 positions matching TRBD2. CDR1 SGHTA and CDR2 FQGTGA come from the germline V gene. This CDR3 region has 14 residues. The J segment lost 0 bases and the V segment lost 6 bases, leaving 1 base of the junction unmatched.

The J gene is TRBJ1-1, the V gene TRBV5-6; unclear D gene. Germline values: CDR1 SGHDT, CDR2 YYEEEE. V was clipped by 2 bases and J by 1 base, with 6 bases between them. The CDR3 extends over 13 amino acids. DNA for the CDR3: TGTGCCAGCAGCTTTACAGCGAACACTGAAGCTTTCTTT. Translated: CASSFTANTEAFF. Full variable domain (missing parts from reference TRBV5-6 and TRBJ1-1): DAGVTQSPTHLIKTRGQQVTLRCSPKSGHDTVSWYQQALGQGPQFIFQYYEEEERQRGNFPDRFSGHQFPNYSSELNVNALLLGDSALYLCASSFTANTEAFFGQGTRLTVV.

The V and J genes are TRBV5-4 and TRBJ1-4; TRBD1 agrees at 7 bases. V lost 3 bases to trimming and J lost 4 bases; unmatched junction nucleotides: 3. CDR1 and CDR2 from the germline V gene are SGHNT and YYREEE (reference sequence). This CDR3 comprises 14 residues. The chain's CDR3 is CASSSTGNNEKLFF. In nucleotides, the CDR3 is TGTGCCAGCAGCTCGACAGGGAATAATGAAAAACTGTTTTTT.

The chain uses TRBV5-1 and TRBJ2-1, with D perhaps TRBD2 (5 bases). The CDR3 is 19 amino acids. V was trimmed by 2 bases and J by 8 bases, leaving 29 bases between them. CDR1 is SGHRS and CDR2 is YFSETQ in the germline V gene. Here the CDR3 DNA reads TGCGCCAGCAGCTTCCCAGAGGGCGGTCCGCCGCCCCCTGATTATGAGCAGTTCTTC. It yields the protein CASSFPEGGPPPPDYEQFF.

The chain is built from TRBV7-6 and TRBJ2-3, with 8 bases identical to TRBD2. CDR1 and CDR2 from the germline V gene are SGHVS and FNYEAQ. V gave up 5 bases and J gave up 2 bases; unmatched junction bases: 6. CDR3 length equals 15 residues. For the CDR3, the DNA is TGTGCCAGCAGCCTTCTGGGACTAGACACAGATACGCAGTATTTT. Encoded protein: CASSLLGLDTDTQYF.

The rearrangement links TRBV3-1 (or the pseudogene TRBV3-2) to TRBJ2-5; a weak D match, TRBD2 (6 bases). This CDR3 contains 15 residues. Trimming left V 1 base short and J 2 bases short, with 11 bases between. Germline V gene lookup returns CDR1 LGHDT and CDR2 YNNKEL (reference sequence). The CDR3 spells CASSQAGTDQETQYF. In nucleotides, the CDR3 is TGTGCCAGCAGCCAAGCGGGGACTGATCAAGAGACCCAGTACTTC.

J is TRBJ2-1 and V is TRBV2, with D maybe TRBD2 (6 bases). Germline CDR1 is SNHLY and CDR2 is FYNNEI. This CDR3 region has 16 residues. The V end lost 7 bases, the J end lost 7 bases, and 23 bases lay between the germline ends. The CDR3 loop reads CASIDGATRVANEQFF. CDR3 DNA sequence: TGTGCCAGCATCGATGGGGCGACTAGGGTGGCGAATGAGCAGTTCTTC.

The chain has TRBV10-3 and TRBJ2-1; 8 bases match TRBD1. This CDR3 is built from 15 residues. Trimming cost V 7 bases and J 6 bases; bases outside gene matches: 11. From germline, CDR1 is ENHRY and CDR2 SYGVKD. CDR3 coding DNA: TGTGCCATCAAAAAGACAGGGGAAGTTCTCAATGAGCAGTTCTTC. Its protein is CAIKKTGEVLNEQFF.

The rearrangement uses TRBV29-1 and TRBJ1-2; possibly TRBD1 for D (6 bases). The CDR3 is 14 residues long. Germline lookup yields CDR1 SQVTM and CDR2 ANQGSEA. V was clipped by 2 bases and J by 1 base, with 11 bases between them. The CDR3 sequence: CSVERDTLNYGYTF. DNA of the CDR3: TGCAGCGTTGAAAGGGACACCCTTAACTATGGCTACACCTTC.